The T cell receptor (beta chain) under discussion was sequenced for a study of blood T cell repertoires in COVID-19. On the study more broadly: Italy, Spain and the United States were the sources of the convalescent and acute COVID-19 samples. PBMCs, B-cell-depleted T cells, or T cells were the source of the cDNA or gDNA that made up the material.

The CDR3 extends over 17 amino acids. V gave up 3 bases and J gave up 6 bases; unmatched junction bases: 15. Germline V gene data show CDR1 as KGHSH and CDR2 as LQKENI. As handled by the study authors: Reference gene primer amplification gave estimated nucleated cell counts. The repertoire was sequenced with immunoSEQ multiplex PCR; TCRdb's copy has only in-frame clones and lacks some. The V and J calls and the clone size are those of that table, but D and trimming were determined from the DNA. The table lists about 200,000 clones, almost 90% of them singletons. The receptor was isolated from a man aged 18 to 30 with active or convalescent COVID-19. The sample taken for sequencing was peripheral blood. The rearrangement links TRBV18 to TRBJ2-7; 9 nucleotides line up with TRBD1. The CDR3 DNA sequence: TGTGCCAGCTCACCGACGGCACCGGGGACAGGGAGTGTCGAGCAGTACTTC. This sequence encodes CASSPTAPGTGSVEQYF.